This T cell receptor beta chain was obtained from a study of blood T cells in healthy people across ages. Turning to the study itself: Capture by template switching was about one barcoded beta molecule per two T cells.

The table lists this clonotype with a few counts. Its antigen remains unidentified. Regarding the study as a whole: A roughly linear fall in TCR beta diversity per million T cells was seen with increasing age.

Germline V gene sequence: CDR1 SNHLY, CDR2 FYNNEI. Trimming left V 0 bases short and J 7 bases short, with 7 bases between. The length of the CDR3 is 14 residues. A sample-barcoded 5' primer and a J-beta primer mix were used in a second PCR of roughly 7 to 11 cycles. Tags on each cDNA molecule came from a template-switch adaptor with 12 random nucleotides. TCRdb analysed the 5' RACE reads with MiXCR anew, one entry per CDR3 protein. Among about 1,500,000 distinct CDR3 sequences listed, 25% to 30% were seen once. What was sequenced was blood. The V gene is TRBV2, the J gene TRBJ1-6; no clear D gene. This receptor was obtained from a woman aged 25-40 years in good health. CDR3 bases: TGTGCCAGCAGTGAAGCGGCTCCGAATTCACCCCTCCACTTT. Amino acid sequence: CASSEAAPNSPLHF. Variable domain in full (rest from reference TRBV2 and TRBJ1-6): EPEVTQTPSHQVTQMGQEVILRCVPISNHLYFYWYRQILGQKVEFLVSFYNNEISEKSEIFDDQFSVERPDGSNFTLKIRSTKLEDSAMYFCASSEAAPNSPLHFGNGTRLTVT.